This T cell receptor beta chain was recorded in a study of memory CD8 T cells in hepatitis C reinfection. Study-wide context: Pre-reinfection sampling occurred 55 to 20 weeks ahead of detected reinfection.

This clone was observed a handful of times. The method was immunoSEQ multiplex PCR; TCRdb's version includes in-frame clones alone and lacks a portion of them. The table records 40,000 to 60,000 clones, roughly 89% of them present only once. Trimming took 1 base from V and 3 from J; bases not matched to a gene: 3. The CDR3 totals 16 residues. Germline loops: CDR1 LGHNA, CDR2 YSLEER. Stated time point: pre-reinfection, 55 to 20 weeks before reinfection detection. Sorted cells were sequenced directly ex vivo without any in vitro expansion. Sample: naive CD8+ T cells sorted from blood. This clonotype was sampled from a man younger than 35 with hepatitis C virus infection. This rearrangement joins TRBV4-3 to TRBJ2-1, with 10 bases fitting TRBD2. CDR3 sequence: CASSQAASGGYNEQFF. The CDR3 nucleotides read TGCGCCAGCAGCCAAGCAGCTAGCGGGGGCTACAATGAGCAGTTCTTC.